The 24 T cell receptor beta chains in this list originate from one sample, sequenced in a study of cytomegalovirus exposure and HLA in healthy donors. PCR primers comprised 60 Vbeta and 13 Jbeta primers. Sequencing was performed with immunoSEQ multiplex PCR; in TCRdb, only in-frame clones are kept and a portion is missing. The sample lists roughly 100,000 clones, approximately 66% occurring once. Specimen: PBMCs. The receptors stem from a woman aged 45-60 years in good health and CMV-seronegative.

This clone was detected once. V is TRBV30 and J is TRBJ2-1, with 9 bases identical to TRBD2. J gave up 6 bases and V 5 bases, and 2 bases lay outside the gene matches. The CDR3 sequence is 12 residues long. CDR1 and CDR2 from the germline V gene are GTSNPN and SVGIG (reference sequence). The CDR3 reads CAWDSGGNEQFF. CDR3 nucleotides: TGTGCCTGGGATAGCGGGGGCAATGAGCAGTTCTTC.

Points on this clone: The germline gene is not matched at one end of the junction; a read error may be the cause. The chain uses TRBV18 and TRBJ1-1, with unresolved D. The CDR3 covers 13 residues. The germline V gene has CDR1 KGHSH and CDR2 LQKENI. The CDR3 is CASSPTPNTEDFF. CDR3 bases: TGTGCCAGCTCACCGACACCGAACACTGAAGATTTCTTT.

The V and J genes are TRBV18 and TRBJ1-2; 7 nucleotides match TRBD1. Trimming removed 5 bases from V and 4 bases from J; junction bases left unmatched: 4. The CDR3 has 13 amino acids. The germline V gene has CDR1 KGHSH and CDR2 LQKENI. For the CDR3, the DNA is TGTGCCAGCTCAACGGGACAGCCCTATGGCTACACCTTC. Protein: CASSTGQPYGYTF. Full variable domain (outside the CDR3, taken from reference TRBV18 and TRBJ1-2): NAGVMQNPRHLVRRRGQEARLRCSPMKGHSHVYWYRQLPEEGLKFMVYLQKENIIDESGMPKERFSAEFPKEGPSILRIQQVVRGDSAAYFCASSTGQPYGYTFGSGTRLTVV.

V is TRBV10-3 and J is TRBJ1-5; D may be TRBD1 (6 bases). The CDR3 is made up of 15 amino acids. V shed 5 bases and J shed 5 bases, with 16 bases lying between them. CDR1 and CDR2 from the germline V gene are ENHRY and SYGVKD. The CDR3 region has the DNA TGTGCCATCAGTTTAAGATCAGGGGTGGATCAGCCCCAGCATTTT. This gives the protein CAISLRSGVDQPQHF.

The chain uses TRBV29-1 and TRBJ2-3, with 7 bases fitting TRBD2. Germline loops: CDR1 SQVTM, CDR2 ANQGSEA. This CDR3 is built from 17 residues. V was clipped by 3 bases and J by 2 bases; unmatched bases: 14. The CDR3: CSVDKTGASGFTDTQYF. CDR3 nucleotides: TGCAGCGTTGACAAAACTGGGGCTAGCGGCTTCACAGATACGCAGTATTTT.

This clone has only one observation. This chain uses TRBV5-1 with TRBJ1-1; 12 bases are a match to TRBD1. CDR3 length equals 16 residues. Losses at the gene ends were 2 bases for V and 5 bases for J; bases not matched to a gene: 7. Germline V lookup: CDR1 SGHRS, CDR2 YFSETQ. CDR3 loop: CASSLPGTGGSTEAFF. CDR3 bases: TGCGCCAGCAGCTTACCCGGGACAGGGGGCTCGACTGAAGCTTTCTTT.

This clone has just a few counts. The chain links TRBV9 to TRBJ2-7; TRBD2 matches 8 bases. With 4 bases clipped from V and 6 bases from J, the junction kept 12 bases outside the gene matches. The CDR3 runs to 15 residues. CDR1 SGDLS and CDR2 YYNGEE come from the germline V gene. In DNA, the CDR3 is TGTGCCAGCAGCCCGGGGGGGCAGGGTGAGGTCGAGCAGTACTTC. It translates to CASSPGGQGEVEQYF.

The chain joins TRBV29-1 to TRBJ1-2; unclear D gene. Looked up from germline, CDR1 is SQVTM and CDR2 is ANQGSEA. Trimming cost V 3 bases and J 3 bases, with 26 bases left between them. This CDR3 is built from 18 residues. The DNA of the CDR3 is TGCAGCGTTGATATGGTGCGGGAGGAGGGCACCACTTACTATGGCTACACCTTC. It encodes CSVDMVREEGTTYYGYTF. Based on the CDR3 plus reference TRBV29-1 and TRBJ1-2, the full variable domain is SAVISQKPSRDICQRGTSLTIQCQVDSQVTMMFWYRQQPGQSLTLIATANQGSEATYESGFVIDKFPISRPNLTFSTLTVSNMSPEDSSIYLCSVDMVREEGTTYYGYTFGSGTRLTVV.

This clone appeared a few times. The chain has TRBV5-1 and TRBJ2-7, with 9 bases identical to TRBD1. J gave up 3 bases and V 7 bases, and 8 bases lay outside the gene matches. The CDR3 contains 14 residues. Germline V gene sequence: CDR1 SGHRS, CDR2 YFSETQ. The DNA of the CDR3 is TGCGCCAGCTCTCCGGGACAGGGATACTACGAGCAGTACTTC. It encodes CASSPGQGYYEQYF. Full variable domain (rest looked up from reference TRBV5-1 and TRBJ2-7): KAGVTQTPRYLIKTRGQQVTLSCSPISGHRSVSWYQQTPGQGLQFLFEYFSETQRNKGNFPGRFSGRQFSNSRSEMNVSTLELGDSALYLCASSPGQGYYEQYFGPGTRLTVT.

The CDR3 here is CASSFTGLANYGYTF. CDR3 coding DNA: TGTGCCAGCAGCTTTACAGGGCTGGCTAACTATGGCTACACCTTC. The chain links TRBV5-6 to TRBJ1-2; possible D gene TRBD1, 6 bases. V lost 2 bases and J lost 0, with 11 bases in between. The germline V gene encodes CDR1 SGHDT and CDR2 YYEEEE. CDR3 size: 15 residues. The full variable domain, completed using reference TRBV5-6 and TRBJ1-2, is DAGVTQSPTHLIKTRGQQVTLRCSPKSGHDTVSWYQQALGQGPQFIFQYYEEEERQRGNFPDRFSGHQFPNYSSELNVNALLLGDSALYLCASSFTGLANYGYTFGSGTRLTVV.

The chain uses TRBV30 and TRBJ2-5; D uncertain. This CDR3 has 10 residues. V dropped 3 bases and J dropped 5 bases, with 4 bases sitting between them. Germline V gene data show CDR1 as GTSNPN and CDR2 as SVGIG (reference sequence). The CDR3 DNA sequence: TGTGCCTGGAGCGGGGAGACCCAGTACTTC. Protein product: CAWSGETQYF.

This rearrangement joins TRBV7-9 to TRBJ2-3; 7 bases map to TRBD2. Germline CDR1 is SEHNR and CDR2 is FQNEAQ (reference sequence). With V trimmed by 3 bases and J by 6 bases, 15 bases remained unmatched. The CDR3 loop spans 17 amino acids. CDR3 coding DNA: TGTGCCAGCAGCTTTTGGGGGGGAGCGGACCTCGTCGATACGCAGTATTTT. It encodes CASSFWGGADLVDTQYF.

The J gene is TRBJ2-3, the V gene TRBV11-3; D is undetermined. The CDR3 is made up of 16 amino acids. CDR1 SGHNT and CDR2 YENEEA come from the germline V gene. V lost 0 bases, J lost 2 bases, and 12 bases lay in between. The CDR3 here is CASSLDRVTYTDTQYF. CDR3 sequence (DNA): TGTGCCAGCAGCTTAGATCGGGTCACCTACACAGATACGCAGTATTTT.

The chain employs TRBV7-2 and TRBJ1-6; 7 bases fit TRBD1. CDR1 and CDR2 from the germline V gene are SGHTA and FQGNSA. The V segment lost 5 bases and the J segment 8 bases; nucleotides outside the gene matches: 9. This CDR3 is built from 15 residues. CDR3 bases: TGTGCCAGCAGCCCGTACAGGGGCGGGGATTCACCCCTCCACTTT. Its translation: CASSPYRGGDSPLHF.

The chain recombines TRBV10-3 with TRBJ1-5; 7 bases line up with TRBD1. Per the germline V gene, CDR1 is ENHRY and CDR2 is SYGVKD. Trimming took 6 bases from V and 3 from J; bases not matched to a gene: 5. The CDR3 covers 14 residues. The CDR3: CAIRTGTDNQPQHF. In DNA, the CDR3 is TGTGCCATCAGAACCGGGACAGACAATCAGCCCCAGCATTTT.

V usage is TRBV10-2 and J usage is TRBJ2-5; D possibly corresponds to TRBD2 (5 bases). The DNA end is a closer match to TRBJ2-7, so the J assignment may be wrong. Germline CDR1 and CDR2: WSHSY and SAAADI. The length of the CDR3 is 14 residues. The CDR3 DNA is TGCGCCAGCAGTGTCGCCTCAGGCGGGTACGAGCAGTACTTC. The encoded protein is CASSVASGGYEQYF.

The chain carries TRBV7-3 and TRBJ2-2; 8 nucleotides agree with TRBD1. V was pared by 3 bases and J by 5 bases, with 5 bases of the junction left unmatched. This CDR3 has 15 amino acids. Germline CDR1 and CDR2: SGHTA and FQGTGA. CDR3 in DNA: TGTGCCAGCAGCTTGAGGACAGGGAATACCGGGGAGCTGTTTTTT. As protein: CASSLRTGNTGELFF.

This chain links TRBV4-2 with TRBJ2-1; D not certain. The length of the CDR3 is 14 residues. Trimming left V 0 bases short and J 14 bases short, with 17 bases between. Germline lookup yields CDR1 LGHNA and CDR2 YNFKEQ. The CDR3 DNA is TGTGCCAGCAGCCAAGATTCTCAATCGACATTTAAGTTCTTC. Amino acids: CASSQDSQSTFKFF.

The chain has TRBV19 and TRBJ2-3, with 9 positions matching TRBD2. The CDR3 contains 15 residues. CDR1 and CDR2 (germline): LNHDA, SQIVND (reference sequence). Unmatched junction bases numbered 6, after V lost 4 bases and J lost 4 bases. The CDR3 bases are TGTGCCAGTAGTACCAGCGGGGGGTTCGCAGATACGCAGTATTTT. This codes for CASSTSGGFADTQYF.

Comment on this clone: At one end, the junction sequence differs from germline, possibly due to a read error. The chain joins TRBV7-7 to TRBJ2-2; D uncertain. This CDR3 contains 14 residues. The germline CDR1 and CDR2 sequences are SSHAT and FNYEAQ (reference sequence). The CDR3 spells CASSLETPTGELFF. CDR3 nucleotides: TGTGCTAGCAGCTTAGAGACACCCACCGGGGAGCTGTTTTTT. Variable domain in full (rest from reference TRBV7-7 and TRBJ2-2): GAGVSQSPRYKVTKRGQDVTLRCDPISSHATLYWYQQALGQGPEFLTYFNYEAQPDKSGLPSDRFSAERPEGSISTLTIQRTEQRDSAMYRCASSLETPTGELFFGEGSRLTVL.

The CDR3: CASSEASGIYYEQYF. As DNA, the CDR3 is TGTGCCAGCAGCGAGGCTAGCGGGATATACTACGAGCAGTACTTC. V is TRBV9 and J is TRBJ2-7; 9 bases map to TRBD2. V gave up 3 bases and J gave up 3 bases; unmatched junction bases: 7. The CDR3 is 15 residues long. The V gene's germline CDR1 is SGDLS and CDR2 YYNGEE.

The CDR3 loop reads CASSMRLAGGWETQYF. The CDR3 region has the DNA TGTGCCAGTAGTATGAGACTAGCGGGAGGATGGGAGACCCAGTACTTC. The V call is TRBV19, the J call TRBJ2-5; 13 nucleotides agree with TRBD2. The CDR3 length is 16 residues. Germline assignment: CDR1 LNHDA and CDR2 SQIVND (reference sequence). V was pared by 3 bases and J by 5 bases, with 6 bases of the junction left unmatched.

The chain carries TRBV6-5 and TRBJ2-1; D possibly corresponds to TRBD2 (5 bases). Deletions cut 4 bases from V and 4 bases from J, with 14 bases between. Germline CDR1 MNHEY, CDR2 SVGAGI. CDR3 size: 15 residues. CDR3 sequence reads: CASSSHYEGYNEQFF. CDR3 DNA: TGTGCCAGCAGTTCGCACTACGAGGGTTACAATGAGCAGTTCTTC.

This clone was seen only a few times. The rearrangement joins TRBV10-1 to TRBJ2-7, with TRBD2 matching over 11 bases. The CDR3 sequence is 15 residues long. Looked up from germline, CDR1 is WNHNN and CDR2 is SYGVQD (reference sequence). J gave up 2 bases and V 6 bases, and 6 bases lay outside the gene matches. The CDR3 protein is CASRLTSGNTYEQYF. CDR3 nucleotide sequence: TGCGCCAGCAGACTGACTAGCGGGAACACCTACGAGCAGTACTTC.